The clone carrying this T cell receptor beta chain was picked up a small number of times. Its antigen is unidentified. This CDR3 comprises 16 residues. J gave up 6 bases and V 4 bases, and 9 bases lay outside the gene matches. Germline V lookup: CDR1 LNHDA, CDR2 SQIVND (reference sequence). This entry belongs to a study of PD-1 blockade in mismatch repair-deficient tumors. This table comes from immunoSEQ multiplex PCR, and its TCRdb copy is limited to in-frame clones, with some not included. The sample shows 40,000 to 60,000 clones, 78% of them seen only once. Study findings and constraints: After pembrolizumab, tumor-resident clones rose rapidly, then generally contracted before radiologic responses.

The origin of this receptor is an adult with mismatch repair-deficient cancer. Sequencing used peripheral blood, obtained 4 weeks after starting pembrolizumab. The chain has TRBV19 and TRBJ2-2; 9 nucleotides agree with TRBD1. This CDR3 is CASSTTGTGSPGELFF. CDR3 DNA sequence: TGTGCCAGTAGTACAACCGGGACAGGGTCCCCCGGGGAGCTGTTTTTT.